This TCR beta chain was obtained from a study of cytomegalovirus exposure and HLA in healthy donors. This clone occurred once. Antigen unknown. PCR amplification relied on 60 Vbeta primers (plus 13 Jbeta primers). TCRdb's copy holds only in-frame clones and misses some; the assay was immunoSEQ multiplex PCR. Of about 160,000 clones in the sample, around 80% were seen once. Whole-study findings and limits: Accounts indicate the classifier identified cytomegalovirus status with strong specificity and sensitivity.

The junction had 7 bases not matched to a gene; V was cut back by 5 bases and J by 5 bases. The germline gives CDR1 SEHNR, CDR2 FQNEAQ (reference sequence). This CDR3 is 14 amino acids long. The sequenced material came from PBMCs. The origin of this receptor is a boy aged 2 to 10 in good health and CMV-seronegative. The J gene is TRBJ2-5, the V gene TRBV7-9, with TRBD2 identical over 8 bases. DNA of the CDR3: TGTGCCAGCAGCCTCCTGACTAGCGCGGAGACCCAGTACTTC. It yields the protein CASSLLTSAETQYF.